Only a few counts were recorded for the clone carrying this T cell receptor (beta chain). This sample was taken from a study of T cells in Graves' hyperthyroidism and ophthalmopathy. Study-wide background: Peripheral blood was drawn at first diagnosis, prior to all treatment.

Using RNA transcripts as the source, TCR beta CDR3 regions were amplified. The HTBI primer set served for first-round RT-PCR of the TCR CDR3. TCRdb used MiXCR to reprocess the multiplex PCR reads, holding one entry per CDR3 protein. The sample records about 380,000 distinct CDR3 sequences, about 15% being singletons. Uncontrolled infection, other autoimmune disease, pregnancy or lactation barred patients from enrollment. The diagnostic basis comprised clinical symptoms, serum thyroxine and TRAb, thyroid ultrasound and orbital computed tomography. The PBMCs studied were ones that came from 10 ml fresh peripheral blood. CDR3 length: 14 residues. Germline V gene data show CDR1 as LNHDA and CDR2 as SQIVND (reference sequence). Trimming removed 10 bases from V and 9 bases from J, with 22 bases in between.

The rearrangement joins TRBV19 to TRBJ2-1; D is possibly TRBD2 (6 bases). The origin of this receptor is a woman in her thirties with Graves' ophthalmopathy. Sequenced sample: blood. Here the CDR3 DNA reads TGTGCCACCACCATTCAGGAGGGTTCCGGTGAGCAGTTCTTC. It encodes CATTIQEGSGEQFF.